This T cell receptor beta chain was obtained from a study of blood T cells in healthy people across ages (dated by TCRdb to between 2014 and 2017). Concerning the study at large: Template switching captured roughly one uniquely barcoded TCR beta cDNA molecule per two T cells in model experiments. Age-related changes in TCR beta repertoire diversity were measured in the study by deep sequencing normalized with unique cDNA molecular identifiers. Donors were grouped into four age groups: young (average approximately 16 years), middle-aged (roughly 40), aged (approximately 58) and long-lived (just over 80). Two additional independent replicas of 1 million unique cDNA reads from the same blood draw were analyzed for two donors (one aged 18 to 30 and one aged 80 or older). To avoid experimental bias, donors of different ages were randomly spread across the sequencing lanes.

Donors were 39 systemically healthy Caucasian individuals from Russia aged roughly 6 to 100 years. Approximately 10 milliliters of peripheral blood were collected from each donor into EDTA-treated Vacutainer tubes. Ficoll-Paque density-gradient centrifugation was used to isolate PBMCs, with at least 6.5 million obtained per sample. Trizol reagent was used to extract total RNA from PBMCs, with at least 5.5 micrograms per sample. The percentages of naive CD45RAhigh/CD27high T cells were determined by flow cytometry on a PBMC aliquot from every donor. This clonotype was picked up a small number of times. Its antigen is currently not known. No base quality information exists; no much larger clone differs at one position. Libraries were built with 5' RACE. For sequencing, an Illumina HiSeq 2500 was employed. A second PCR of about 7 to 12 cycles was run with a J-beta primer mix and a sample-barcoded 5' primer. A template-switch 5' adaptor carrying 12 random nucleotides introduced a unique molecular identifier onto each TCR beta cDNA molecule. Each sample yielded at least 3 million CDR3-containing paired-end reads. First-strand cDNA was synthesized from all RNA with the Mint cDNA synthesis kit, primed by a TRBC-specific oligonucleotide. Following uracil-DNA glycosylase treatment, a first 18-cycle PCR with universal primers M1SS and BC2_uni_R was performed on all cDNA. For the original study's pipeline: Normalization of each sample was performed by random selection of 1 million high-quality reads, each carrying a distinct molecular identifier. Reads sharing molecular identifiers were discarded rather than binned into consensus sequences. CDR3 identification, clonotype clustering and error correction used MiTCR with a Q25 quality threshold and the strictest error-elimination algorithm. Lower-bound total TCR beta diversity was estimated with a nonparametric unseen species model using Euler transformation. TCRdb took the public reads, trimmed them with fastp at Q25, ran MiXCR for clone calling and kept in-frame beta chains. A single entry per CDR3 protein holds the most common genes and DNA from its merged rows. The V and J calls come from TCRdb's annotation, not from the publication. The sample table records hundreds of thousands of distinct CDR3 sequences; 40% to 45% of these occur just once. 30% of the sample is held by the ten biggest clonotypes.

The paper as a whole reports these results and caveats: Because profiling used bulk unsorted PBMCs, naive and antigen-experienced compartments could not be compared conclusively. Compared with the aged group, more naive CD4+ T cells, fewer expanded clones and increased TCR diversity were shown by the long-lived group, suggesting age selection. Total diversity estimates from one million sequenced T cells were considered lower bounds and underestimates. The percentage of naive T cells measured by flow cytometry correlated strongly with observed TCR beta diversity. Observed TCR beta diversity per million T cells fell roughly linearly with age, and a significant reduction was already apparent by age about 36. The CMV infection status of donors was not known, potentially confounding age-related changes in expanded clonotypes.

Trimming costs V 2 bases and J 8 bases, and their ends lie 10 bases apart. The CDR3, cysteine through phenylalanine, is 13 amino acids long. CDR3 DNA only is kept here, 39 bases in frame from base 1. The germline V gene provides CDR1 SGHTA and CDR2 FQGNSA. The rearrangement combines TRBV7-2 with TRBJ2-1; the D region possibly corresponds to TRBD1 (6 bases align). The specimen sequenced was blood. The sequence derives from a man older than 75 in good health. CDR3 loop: CASSLQQGYEQFF. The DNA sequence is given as TGTGCCAGCAGCTTACAACAGGGATATGAGCAGTTCTTC.